One and the same sample provided the 13 T cell receptor beta chains below, sequenced in a study of T-cell reconstitution after alpha-beta-depleted transplantation in children. Unique molecular identifiers were built into the TCRbeta library. From the PCR reads, TCRdb called clonotypes with MiXCR, one entry per CDR3 protein. The table shows around 410,000 distinct CDR3 sequences, with about a tenth occurring only once. The material sequenced was PBMCs from the stem cell graft donor, taken from the stem cell graft. The receptor set was obtained from a human donor who donated a stem cell graft to a child with acute myeloid leukemia.

J is TRBJ2-1 and V is TRBV13, with 7 bases fitting TRBD2. V dropped 5 bases and J dropped 0; count of bases not matched to a gene: 4. This CDR3 contains 15 residues. Germline V gene lookup returns CDR1 PRHDT and CDR2 FYEKMQ (reference sequence). The CDR3 coding sequence is TGTGCCAGCAGCCGGAGCGGGAACTCCTACAATGAGCAGTTCTTC. Protein: CASSRSGNSYNEQFF.

The CDR3 region has the DNA TGTGCCAGCAGTGTAATTACAGGGGGCGCGAACACTGAAGCTTTCTTT. Translated: CASSVITGGANTEAFF. The genes are TRBV6-1 and TRBJ1-1, with TRBD1 identical over 9 bases. CDR1 and CDR2 from the germline V gene are MNHNS and SASEGT. This CDR3 is 16 amino acids long. The V segment lost 4 bases and the J segment 1 base; nucleotides outside the gene matches: 7.

There are many counts of this clonotype. The gene calls are TRBV19 and TRBJ2-2, with 8 bases aligning to TRBD2. This CDR3 comprises 15 residues. V lost 6 bases to trimming and J lost 4 bases; unmatched junction nucleotides: 7. CDR1 is LNHDA and CDR2 is SQIVND in the germline V gene (reference sequence). The CDR3 spells CASRPQRERTGELFF. In DNA, the CDR3 is TGTGCCAGTAGACCCCAGCGGGAGCGCACCGGGGAGCTGTTTTTT.

The rearrangement uses TRBV6-5 and TRBJ2-3; 8 nucleotides line up with TRBD1. Germline assignment: CDR1 MNHEY and CDR2 SVGAGI. V lost 2 bases and J lost 5; bases outside the gene matches: 6. The CDR3 length is 15 residues. The CDR3 nucleotides are TGTGCCAGCAGTTACCCTCCGACAGGGGAAGATACGCAGTATTTT. Encoded protein: CASSYPPTGEDTQYF.

Notes on this clonotype: One junction end disagrees with the germline gene, perhaps due to a read error. V gene TRBV27 combines with J gene TRBJ2-7, with 7 bases matching TRBD2. CDR3 length: 14 amino acids. Germline-derived CDR1 and CDR2 are MNHEY and SMNVEV (reference sequence). The CDR3 DNA is TGTGGCAGCAGTCAGACTAGCACGAGGTACGAGCAGTACTTC. This sequence encodes CGSSQTSTRYEQYF.

The J gene is TRBJ1-1, the V gene TRBV19, with 8 bases lining up with TRBD1. With 7 bases clipped from V and 5 bases from J, the junction kept 12 bases outside the gene matches. Germline CDR1 is LNHDA and CDR2 is SQIVND (reference sequence). The CDR3 length is 15 residues. DNA of the CDR3: TGTGCCAGTACCTCCGGGACAGGTTATTGGACTGAAGCTTTCTTT. Amino acid sequence: CASTSGTGYWTEAFF.

CDR3 nucleotides: TGCGCCAGCAGCGTCAACTACGAGCAGTACGTC. Its protein is CASSVNYEQYV. The chain is built from TRBV5-1 and TRBJ2-7, with unresolved D. V shed 4 bases and J shed 3 bases, with 5 bases lying between them. This CDR3 region has 11 residues. Germline CDR1 reads SGHRS; CDR2 reads YFSETQ.

V and J are TRBV7-9 and TRBJ2-3; TRBD2 agrees at 8 bases. CDR1 and CDR2 from the germline V gene are SEHNR and FQNEAQ (reference sequence). The CDR3 spans 16 residues. The V and J ends lost 5 bases and 3 bases, in that order; junction bases with no gene match: 10. CDR3 amino acids: CASSLYSGSLTDTQYF. The CDR3 coding sequence is TGTGCCAGCAGCCTCTACAGCGGGAGTTTGACAGATACGCAGTATTTT. The whole variable domain, remainder taken from reference TRBV7-9 and TRBJ2-3, is DTGVSQNPRHKITKRGQNVTFRCDPISEHNRLYWYRQTLGQGPEFLTYFQNEAQLEKSRLLSDRFSAERPKGSFSTLEIQRTEQGDSAMYLCASSLYSGSLTDTQYFGPGTRLTVL.

This clonotype came up many times. The chain joins TRBV12-3 or TRBV12-4 to TRBJ2-1, with TRBD1 matching over 8 bases. There are 11 residues in the CDR3. The CDR3 loop is CATGDYNEQFF. CDR3 DNA sequence: TGTGCGACAGGGGACTACAATGAGCAGTTCTTC.

The chain links TRBV12-3 or TRBV12-4 to TRBJ1-5; 9 bases fit TRBD1. Trimming took 5 bases from V and 1 from J; bases not matched to a gene: 12. The CDR3 loop spans 18 amino acids. In DNA form, the CDR3 reads TGTGCCAGCAGTCCTAACCCGGGACAGGGTGGGAGCAATCAGCCCCAGCATTTT. Residues: CASSPNPGQGGSNQPQHF.

For the CDR3, the DNA is TGTGCCAGCAGTATCGACAGGGCGAATGAAAAACTGTTTTTT. Protein sequence: CASSIDRANEKLFF. The V and J genes are TRBV6-5 and TRBJ1-4; 7 nucleotides line up with TRBD1. Germline-derived CDR1 and CDR2 are MNHEY and SVGAGI. The V gene end was trimmed by 5 bases and the J gene end by 5 bases; junction bases not matched to a gene: 5. This CDR3 has 14 amino acids.

This clonotype was seen many times. The CDR3 here is CASSSGAGGGYEQYF. The CDR3 DNA reads TGCGCCAGCAGCTCGGGGGCAGGGGGCGGCTACGAGCAGTACTTC. The rearrangement links TRBV5-1 to TRBJ2-7, with 8 bases that match TRBD1. CDR3 length equals 15 residues. Trimming took 3 bases from V and 3 from J; bases not matched to a gene: 8. CDR1 SGHRS and CDR2 YFSETQ come from the germline V gene.

The rearrangement joins TRBV6-2 or TRBV6-3 to TRBJ2-1; the D gene is possibly TRBD1 (5 bases). CDR1 is MNHEY, CDR2 SVGEGT, per germline. The CDR3 is 16 residues long. V dropped 5 bases and J dropped 0 bases, with 14 bases sitting between them. The CDR3 spells CASSLNPGFSYNEQFF. The CDR3 bases are TGTGCCAGCAGTCTAAATCCAGGGTTCTCCTACAATGAGCAGTTCTTC.